This paragraph covers one T cell receptor beta chain sequence. The data were taken from a study of T cells after posttransplantation cyclophosphamide. Some clones are missing from TCRdb's copy, which holds only in-frame ones; the method was immunoSEQ multiplex PCR. The table lists fewer than 40,000 clones, 70% to 90% of them singletons. Sequenced material: PBMCs. This TCR came from a woman in her forties with a blood cancer, CMV-positive, and with a related stem cell donor.

Written as DNA, the CDR3 is TGTGCCAGCAGCCCCATTGGGACACTGAACTATGGCTACACCTTC. Protein: CASSPIGTLNYGYTF. The chain links TRBV11-2 to TRBJ1-2, with D perhaps TRBD1 (6 bases). V lost 5 bases, J lost 2 bases, and 15 bases lay in between. Germline CDR1 is SGHAT and CDR2 is FQNNGV. This CDR3 is built from 15 residues.